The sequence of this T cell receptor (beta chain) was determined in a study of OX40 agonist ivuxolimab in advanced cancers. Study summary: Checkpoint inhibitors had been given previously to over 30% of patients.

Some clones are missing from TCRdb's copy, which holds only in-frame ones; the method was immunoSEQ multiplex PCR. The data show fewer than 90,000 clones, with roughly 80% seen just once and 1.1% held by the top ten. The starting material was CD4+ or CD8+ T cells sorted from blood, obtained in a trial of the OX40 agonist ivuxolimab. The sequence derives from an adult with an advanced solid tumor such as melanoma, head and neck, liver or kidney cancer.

CDR3 sequence: CASGDRANNSPLHF. The CDR3 region has the DNA TGTGCCAGTGGAGACAGGGCAAATAATTCACCCCTCCACTTT. The rearrangement links TRBV19 to TRBJ1-6; TRBD1 matches at 7 bases. CDR1 and CDR2 from the germline V gene are LNHDA and SQIVND (reference sequence). The CDR3 runs 14 residues. The trim removed 8 bases at V and 5 bases at J, leaving 6 bases unmatched.